Listed here are 8 T cell receptor beta chains from one sample, sequenced in a study of OX40 agonist ivuxolimab in advanced cancers. Profiled with immunoSEQ multiplex PCR; TCRdb holds only in-frame clones, not every one. Among tens of thousands of clones listed, 70% to 90% were seen once. Sample: CD4+ or CD8+ T cells sorted from blood, taken in a trial of the OX40 agonist ivuxolimab. The origin of the receptors is an adult with an advanced solid tumor such as melanoma, head and neck, liver or kidney cancer.

The chain joins TRBV15 to TRBJ2-2; 7 nucleotides match TRBD1. Losses at the gene ends were 5 bases for V and 1 base for J; bases not matched to a gene: 4. CDR1 and CDR2 from the germline V gene are LNHNV and YYDKDF (reference sequence). The CDR3 length is 15 residues. The CDR3 is CATSLDRLNTGELFF. Written as DNA, the CDR3 is TGTGCCACCAGCTTGGACAGGTTGAACACCGGGGAGCTGTTTTTT.

This chain joins TRBV27 and TRBJ1-6, with 7 bases lining up with TRBD1. Germline assignment: CDR1 MNHEY and CDR2 SMNVEV (reference sequence). The CDR3 runs to 14 residues. Trimming removed 5 bases from V and 10 bases from J; junction bases left unmatched: 8. CDR3 protein: CASSTRDRGSPLHF. In DNA, the CDR3 is TGTGCCAGCAGTACCCGGGACAGAGGATCACCCCTCCACTTT.

The chain is built from TRBV7-6 and TRBJ2-3; 11 bases align to TRBD2. The CDR3 has 18 amino acids. V lost 1 base, J lost 3 bases, and 9 bases stayed unmatched. Germline values: CDR1 SGHVS, CDR2 FNYEAQ. The CDR3 region has the DNA TGTGCCAGCAGCTTAGTTGGGACACTAGCGGGAGTAACAGATACGCAGTATTTT. Amino acids: CASSLVGTLAGVTDTQYF.

This sequence joins TRBV13 and TRBJ2-6, with 9 nucleotides matching TRBD2. Unmatched junction bases numbered 6, after V lost 6 bases and J lost 0 bases. CDR1 is PRHDT and CDR2 is FYEKMQ in the germline V gene (reference sequence). CDR3 length: 17 residues. The CDR3 here is CASSSGLAHSGANVLTF. Here the CDR3 DNA reads TGTGCCAGCAGTTCTGGACTAGCGCACTCTGGGGCCAACGTCCTGACTTTC.

The chain employs TRBV29-1 and TRBJ2-1; D not resolved. The length of the CDR3 is 13 residues. Trimming cost V 7 bases and J 0 bases, with 10 bases left between them. Germline-derived CDR1 and CDR2 are SQVTM and ANQGSEA. For the CDR3, the DNA is TGCAGCGCGGAGTCGAGCTCCTACAATGAGCAGTTCTTC. Translated: CSAESSSYNEQFF.

This chain uses TRBV27 with TRBJ2-7; 10 positions agree with TRBD2. Trimming removed 6 bases from V and 3 bases from J; junction bases left unmatched: 8. The CDR3 runs 15 residues. CDR1 and CDR2 (germline): MNHEY, SMNVEV (reference sequence). The CDR3 DNA reads as TGTGCCAGCAGCTACCTAGCGGGAGTTGGCTACGAGCAGTACTTC. This translates into CASSYLAGVGYEQYF.

This chain uses TRBV11-3 with TRBJ2-2; no definite D call. V was trimmed by 5 bases and J by 4 bases, leaving 8 bases between them. The CDR3 spans 13 residues. The germline gives CDR1 SGHNT, CDR2 YENEEA. CDR3 sequence: CASSPAATGELFF. The CDR3 bases are TGTGCCAGCAGCCCCGCAGCCACCGGGGAGCTGTTTTTT.

This sequence joins TRBV6-1 and TRBJ1-4; D might be TRBD1 (6 bases). The length of the CDR3 is 15 residues. V was cut by 4 bases and J by 6 bases, with 15 bases left in between. Germline lookup yields CDR1 MNHNS and CDR2 SASEGT. Written as DNA, the CDR3 is TGTGCCAGCAGTGGGCGGGACAACTGGGATGAAAAACTGTTTTTT. This gives the protein CASSGRDNWDEKLFF.